Presented here are 5 T cell receptor beta chains from one specimen sequenced in a study of Graves' ophthalmopathy and Graves' hyperthyroidism. Investigators amplified TCR beta CDR3 regions from RNA transcripts. An initial RT-PCR round employing HTBI primers preceded a second-round multiplex PCR. Using its own MiXCR run on the multiplex PCR reads, TCRdb lists one record per CDR3 protein. The table has approximately 410,000 distinct CDR3 sequences, approximately 15% seen once. What was sequenced was peripheral blood. These receptors were obtained from a young woman with stable Graves' hyperthyroidism.

In this sample, this clonotype turned up a few times. One end of the junction varies from germline; a read error may be responsible. This sequence joins TRBV27 and TRBJ2-4; 8 bases agree with TRBD1. CDR1 and CDR2 (germline): MNHEY, SMNVEV (reference sequence). The CDR3 sequence is 16 residues long. The CDR3 DNA is TGTGCCAGCAGGAGATCGACAGGGGTAGCCAAAAACATTAAGTACTTC. It translates to CASRRSTGVAKNIKYF.

In its sample, this clonotype was seen many times. V and J are TRBV6-2 or TRBV6-3 and TRBJ1-1; 9 bases line up with TRBD1. Trimming removed 4 bases from V and 4 bases from J; junction bases left unmatched: 16. Looked up from germline, CDR1 is MNHEY and CDR2 is SVGEGT. The CDR3 runs to 18 residues. Here the CDR3 reads CASSFPGTGFSSGTEAFF. DNA of the CDR3: TGTGCCAGCAGTTTCCCGGGGACAGGGTTCTCATCGGGCACTGAAGCTTTCTTT.

Details on this clonotype: Germline and junction disagree at one end, which may indicate a read error. The gene calls are TRBV20-1 and TRBJ1-5; the D gene is possibly TRBD1 (6 bases). Germline assignment: CDR1 DFQATT and CDR2 SNEGSKA (reference sequence). The CDR3 is 13 residues long. CDR3 amino acids: CGASSGEAQPQHF. The DNA for the CDR3 is TGCGGTGCTAGCTCAGGGGAGGCTCAGCCCCAGCATTTT.

The sample holds a few counts of this clonotype. J is TRBJ1-3 and V is TRBV6-1; the match to TRBD1 covers 9 bases. V shed 6 bases, J shed 7 bases, and the junction held 10 bases outside the gene matches. Germline V lookup: CDR1 MNHNS, CDR2 SASEGT. This CDR3 has 15 amino acids. The CDR3 sequence is CASRNTGQGDNTIYF. In DNA, the CDR3 is TGTGCCAGCAGAAACACGGGACAGGGAGACAACACCATATATTTT.

Many counts were recorded for this clonotype. The chain recombines TRBV11-1 with TRBJ1-3; no reliable D call. Trimming stripped 4 bases from V and 4 bases from J, with 5 bases between. CDR1 and CDR2 from the germline V gene are SGHAT and FQDESV (reference sequence). The CDR3 loop spans 12 amino acids. The CDR3 region is CASSSVGNTIYF. Here the CDR3 DNA reads TGTGCCAGCAGCTCCGTGGGAAACACCATATATTTT.